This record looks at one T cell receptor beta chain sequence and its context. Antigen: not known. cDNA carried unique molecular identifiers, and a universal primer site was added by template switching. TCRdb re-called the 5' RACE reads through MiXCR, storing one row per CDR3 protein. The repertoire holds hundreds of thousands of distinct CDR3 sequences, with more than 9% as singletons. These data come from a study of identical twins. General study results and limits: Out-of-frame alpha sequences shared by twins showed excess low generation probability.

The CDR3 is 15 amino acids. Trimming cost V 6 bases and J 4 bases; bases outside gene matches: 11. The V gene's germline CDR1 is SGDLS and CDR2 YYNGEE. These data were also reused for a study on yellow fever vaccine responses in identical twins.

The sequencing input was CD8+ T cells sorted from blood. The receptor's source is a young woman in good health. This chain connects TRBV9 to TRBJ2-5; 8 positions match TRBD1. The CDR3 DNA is TGTGCCAGCACCGAGACAGGGGAAGAGAGAGAGACCCAGTACTTC. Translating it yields CASTETGEERETQYF.